This is a list of T cell receptor beta chains from one sample in a study of cytomegalovirus exposure and HLA in healthy donors. Repertoires were generated with immunoSEQ multiplex PCR, while TCRdb's copy carries only in-frame clones and drops some. The profile covers roughly 60,000 clones, with 85% to 95% appearing a single time and roughly 6% taken by the ten largest. Sequencing was carried out using PBMCs. The receptor set was obtained from a woman aged 18-30 years in good health and CMV-seropositive. Both conserved end residues are part of each CDR3. The order of the fields is D gene, J gene, clone size, V gene, CDR3 protein, CDR3 DNA. A D gene is named only where the DNA matches it firmly. Part of the rows lack a size; the others show once, few, many or a class for expanded clones.

D: -; J: TRBJ1-5; size: -; V: TRBV7-9; CDR3: CASSSDSFFNQPQHF; DNA: TGTGCCAGCAGCTCGGACAGTTTTTTCAATCAGCCCCAGCATTTT
D: -; J: TRBJ2-7; size: -; V: TRBV7-9; CDR3: CASSLALKEQYF; DNA: TGTGCCAGCAGCTTAGCCCTTAAAGAGCAGTACTTC
D: -; J: TRBJ1-1; size: -; V: TRBV7-9; CDR3: CASLPYRKNTEAFF; DNA: TGTGCCAGCCTTCCCTACAGGAAGAACACTGAAGCTTTCTTT
D: -; J: TRBJ2-5; size: -; V: TRBV6-1; CDR3: CASSLRETQYF; DNA: TGTGCCAGCAGCCTCCGAGAGACCCAGTACTTC
D: TRBD2; J: TRBJ2-1; size: -; V: TRBV4-2; CDR3: CASSQPGTSGYNEQFF; DNA: TGTGCCAGCAGCCAACCTGGCACTAGCGGGTACAATGAGCAGTTCTTC
D: TRBD2; J: TRBJ2-1; size: -; V: TRBV4-1; CDR3: CASSQTSGAEVNEQFF; DNA: TGCGCCAGCAGCCAGACTAGCGGGGCGGAAGTCAATGAGCAGTTCTTC
D: TRBD2; J: TRBJ2-3; size: -; V: TRBV9; CDR3: CASSPQASGGLTDTQYF; DNA: TGTGCCAGCAGCCCGCAAGCCAGCGGGGGCCTCACAGATACGCAGTATTTT
D: TRBD2; J: TRBJ2-4; size: -; V: TRBV4-1; CDR3: CASSQDPATSGRAIQYF; DNA: TGCGCCAGCAGCCAAGATCCAGCGACTAGCGGGAGGGCAATTCAGTACTTC
D: -; J: TRBJ2-3; size: -; V: TRBV6-1; CDR3: CASSEVGGPTDTQYF; DNA: TGTGCCAGCAGTGAAGTGGGGGGGCCTACAGATACGCAGTATTTT
D: -; J: TRBJ2-5; size: -; V: TRBV4-1; CDR3: CASSQHRQARQETQYF; DNA: TGCGCCAGCAGCCAACACCGACAGGCGAGACAAGAGACCCAGTACTTC
D: -; J: TRBJ2-2; size: -; V: TRBV29-1; CDR3: CSVEGRGGTGELFF; DNA: TGCAGCGTTGAGGGCAGGGGAGGGACCGGGGAGCTGTTTTTT
D: TRBD2; J: TRBJ2-2; size: -; V: TRBV9; CDR3: CASSADPGRPSTGELFF; DNA: TGTGCCAGCAGCGCAGACCCCGGGAGGCCCAGCACCGGGGAGCTGTTTTTT
D: -; J: TRBJ1-2; size: -; V: TRBV5-1; CDR3: CASSFLRPGDGYTF; DNA: TGCGCCAGCAGCTTTCTCCGGCCAGGGGATGGCTACACCTTC
D: TRBD2; J: TRBJ2-5; size: -; V: TRBV9; CDR3: CASDSGGHGTQYF; DNA: TGTGCCAGCGATAGCGGGGGTCATGGGACCCAGTACTTC
D: -; J: TRBJ2-7; size: -; V: TRBV7-2; CDR3: CASSFGSRYEQYF; DNA: TGTGCCAGCAGCTTCGGGAGTCGATACGAGCAGTACTTC
D: -; J: TRBJ2-2; size: -; V: TRBV9; CDR3: CASSVDTGGTGELFF; DNA: TGTGCCAGCAGCGTAGATACGGGCGGGACCGGGGAGCTGTTTTTT
D: TRBD2; J: TRBJ2-7; size: -; V: TRBV5-3; CDR3: CARSSLNRTSGSYEQYF; DNA: TGTGCCAGAAGCTCACTTAACCGGACTAGCGGCTCCTACGAGCAGTACTTC
D: -; J: TRBJ2-7; size: -; V: TRBV28; CDR3: CASSFSDSYEQYF; DNA: TGTGCCAGCAGTTTTTCAGATTCCTACGAGCAGTACTTC
D: -; J: TRBJ1-5; size: -; V: TRBV29-1; CDR3: CSVEEAGVNQPQHF; DNA: TGCAGCGTTGAAGAAGCGGGGGTCAATCAGCCCCAGCATTTT
D: TRBD2; J: TRBJ2-5; size: -; V: TRBV15; CDR3: CATSRGDSTSGGAWETQYF; DNA: TGTGCCACCAGCAGAGGGGATAGTACTAGCGGGGGGGCGTGGGAGACCCAGTACTTC
D: -; J: TRBJ1-2; size: once; V: TRBV2; CDR3: CASSEAARGYTF; DNA: TGTGCCAGCAGTGAAGCGGCTAGGGGCTACACCTTC
D: -; J: TRBJ2-1; size: -; V: TRBV5-4; CDR3: CASSFSYNEQFF; DNA: TGTGCCAGCAGCTTCAGTTACAATGAGCAGTTCTTC
D: -; J: TRBJ1-5; size: -; V: TRBV4-3; CDR3: CASSQDFRGNQPQHF; DNA: TGCGCCAGCAGCCAAGATTTCAGGGGCAATCAGCCCCAGCATTTT
D: -; J: TRBJ1-1; size: -; V: TRBV6-5; CDR3: CASSFGGEGTEAFF; DNA: TGTGCCAGCAGTTTTGGCGGGGAAGGGACTGAAGCTTTCTTT
D: -; J: TRBJ2-3; size: -; V: TRBV5-8; CDR3: CASSLKLRHSTDTQYF; DNA: TGTGCCAGCAGCTTAAAGCTGCGGCATAGCACAGATACGCAGTATTTT
D: TRBD1; J: TRBJ2-1; size: -; V: TRBV7-2; CDR3: CASSADRGRNEQFF; DNA: TGTGCCAGCAGCGCGGACAGGGGGCGCAATGAGCAGTTCTTC
D: -; J: TRBJ2-1; size: -; V: TRBV29-1; CDR3: CSVLEDYNEQFF; DNA: TGCAGCGTTTTAGAAGACTACAATGAGCAGTTCTTC
D: TRBD2; J: TRBJ2-1; size: -; V: TRBV29-1; CDR3: CSVVRLAGYNEQFF; DNA: TGCAGCGTAGTAAGGCTAGCGGGGTACAATGAGCAGTTCTTC
D: TRBD1; J: TRBJ1-4; size: -; V: TRBV5-5; CDR3: CASSLGTGYEKLFF; DNA: TGTGCCAGCAGCTTAGGGACAGGGTATGAAAAACTGTTTTTT
D: TRBD2; J: TRBJ2-1; size: once; V: TRBV9; CDR3: CASSLTGLAEYNEQFF; DNA: TGTGCCAGCAGCCTAACGGGACTAGCCGAATACAATGAGCAGTTCTTC
D: -; J: TRBJ2-7; size: -; V: TRBV28; CDR3: CASSLSVGEQYF; DNA: TGTGCCAGCAGTTTATCCGTCGGGGAGCAGTACTTC